The text below deals with one T cell receptor beta chain. This sample is part of a study of control samples from healthy donors and cancer patients. The table came from immunoSEQ multiplex PCR; TCRdb's copy has only in-frame clones and leaves some out. The sample has some 160,000 clones, about 89% seen once. The trim removed 5 bases at V and 1 base at J, leaving 6 bases unmatched. Looked up from germline, CDR1 is LNHDA and CDR2 is SQIVND (reference sequence). This CDR3 has 15 amino acids. The TCR originated in a man aged 25-40 years in good health. V is TRBV19 and J is TRBJ2-3; TRBD1 agrees at 7 bases. The sequenced sample was blood. The CDR3 coding sequence is TGTGCCAGTAGTCTGACAGGGCCCGGCACAGATACGCAGTATTTT. It codes for CASSLTGPGTDTQYF.